These 31 T cell receptor beta chains share one sample of origin, sequenced in a study of shared clonotypes between healthy human individuals. Assay used: immunoSEQ multiplex PCR; TCRdb lists only in-frame clones, some missing. In the table there are over a million clones, roughly 96% of which are singletons. Source material: naive CD4+ T cells sorted from blood. Noted subset: CD45RA+ positively selected. The receptors originated from a man aged 30-40 years in good health.

The rearrangement joins TRBV30 to TRBJ2-1; weak D call: TRBD1 (6 bases). The V gene's germline CDR1 is GTSNPN and CDR2 SVGIG (reference sequence). The CDR3 is 17 residues long. Trimming took off 3 bases at V and 0 bases at J, with 18 bases between the two ends. The chain's CDR3 is CAWSSGTLPSSYNEQFF. In DNA, the CDR3 is TGTGCCTGGAGCTCTGGGACATTACCCAGCTCCTACAATGAGCAGTTCTTC. The full variable domain, completed using reference TRBV30 and TRBJ2-1, is SQTIHQWPATLVQPVGSPLSLECTVEGTSNPNLYWYRQAAGRGLQLLFYSVGIGQISSEVPQNLSASRPQDRQFILSSKKLLLSDSGFYLCAWSSGTLPSSYNEQFFGPGTRLTVL.

The chain joins TRBV7-2 to TRBJ2-2, with unresolved D. Germline loops: CDR1 SGHTA, CDR2 FQGNSA. The CDR3 runs 14 residues. V lost 2 bases, J lost 5 bases, and 9 bases lay in between. The CDR3 loop reads CASSLRLGTGELFF. Here the CDR3 DNA reads TGTGCCAGCAGCTTAAGGCTGGGAACCGGGGAGCTGTTTTTT.

The chain joins TRBV19 to TRBJ1-4, with a tentative D call TRBD1 (5 bases). This CDR3 has 18 amino acids. Trimming shortened V by 6 bases and J by 0 bases, and 20 bases separated the two germline ends. From germline, CDR1 is LNHDA and CDR2 SQIVND (reference sequence). The CDR3 protein is CASRSFSGRPATNEKLFF. CDR3 nucleotides: TGTGCCAGTAGATCTTTCTCGGGGCGCCCGGCAACTAATGAAAAACTGTTTTTT.

This clone was observed a single time. The rearrangement links TRBV5-1 to TRBJ2-5; D is uncertain. V dropped 3 bases and J dropped 2 bases, with 11 bases sitting between them. The germline gives CDR1 SGHRS, CDR2 YFSETQ. There are 14 residues in the CDR3. Written as DNA, the CDR3 is TGCGCCAGCAGCTCTATCGGAGAACAAGAGACCCAGTACTTC. This gives the protein CASSSIGEQETQYF.

The chain uses TRBV28 and TRBJ1-1; no reliable D call. The CDR3 sequence is 15 residues long. Germline lookup yields CDR1 MDHEN and CDR2 SYDVKM. V lost 5 bases to trimming and J lost 0 bases, with 13 bases between them. The DNA of the CDR3 is TGTGCCAGCAGTCCGGAGGGAGCGGTGAACACTGAAGCTTTCTTT. Protein sequence: CASSPEGAVNTEAFF.

This clone was seen more than once but under ten times. The chain recombines TRBV19 with TRBJ2-1, with 12 bases lining up with TRBD2. The CDR3 sequence is 15 residues long. The junction had 4 bases not matched to a gene; V was cut back by 1 base and J by 9 bases. Germline-derived CDR1 and CDR2 are LNHDA and SQIVND (reference sequence). Here the CDR3 DNA reads TGTGCCAGTAGTATAGGACTAGCGGGAGCTACTGAGCAGTTCTTC. Its protein product is CASSIGLAGATEQFF.

CDR3 DNA: TGTGCCAGCAGCAAATCTCTGGTAGAGACCCAGTACTTC. Translated, it gives CASSKSLVETQYF. The V and J genes are TRBV21-1 and TRBJ2-5. TRBV21-1 is shown as a pseudogene. The CDR3 contains 13 residues.

The gene calls are TRBV7-3 and TRBJ2-3; 7 nucleotides line up with TRBD1. Germline V gene lookup returns CDR1 SGHTA and CDR2 FQGTGA. The CDR3 has 16 residues. Trimming cost V 5 bases and J 1 base; bases outside gene matches: 9. The CDR3 DNA sequence: TGTGCCAGCAGCCCGAACCTCGGACAGGGCACAGATACGCAGTATTTT. This sequence encodes CASSPNLGQGTDTQYF.

The chain uses TRBV18 and TRBJ2-7; 7 positions agree with TRBD1. Trimming took 0 bases from V and 3 from J; bases not matched to a gene: 11. Germline lookup yields CDR1 KGHSH and CDR2 LQKENI. CDR3 length equals 17 residues. The CDR3 DNA reads TGTGCCAGCTCACCACCCGGAACAGGGGTCTACCTCTACGAGCAGTACTTC. As protein: CASSPPGTGVYLYEQYF.

The V and J genes are TRBV6-5 and TRBJ2-7; 10 bases are shared with TRBD1. With V trimmed by 6 bases and J by 7 bases, 9 bases remained unmatched. There are 14 residues in the CDR3. Germline V gives CDR1 MNHEY, CDR2 SVGAGI. CDR3 loop: CASRTTGGAGEQYF. CDR3 nucleotides: TGTGCCAGCAGAACGACAGGGGGCGCGGGGGAGCAGTACTTC.

This chain joins TRBV6-1 and TRBJ2-7, with TRBD2 matching 8 bases. Trimming cost V 1 base and J 3 bases; bases outside gene matches: 8. Germline V lookup: CDR1 MNHNS, CDR2 SASEGT. The CDR3 runs to 16 residues. In nucleotides, the CDR3 is TGTGCCAGCAGTGAAGTCCTTAGCGGGGCTAACTACGAGCAGTACTTC. Translated: CASSEVLSGANYEQYF.

A note on this clone: At the DNA level, this CDR3 is encoded by other sequences in the same sample as well. The V call is TRBV27, the J call TRBJ2-3; D is unresolved. Germline CDR1 reads MNHEY; CDR2 reads SMNVEV (reference sequence). Between the trimmed V and J ends, which lost 4 bases and 1 base, there was a span of 6 bases. The CDR3 extends over 13 amino acids. The CDR3 loop is CASSSRGTDTQYF. CDR3 sequence (DNA): TGTGCCAGCAGTTCCCGGGGCACAGATACGCAGTATTTT.

Note on this clone: Within the sample, other DNA sequences also encode this same CDR3. J is TRBJ2-1 and V is TRBV20-1, with D unclear. Trimming took 4 bases from V and 6 from J, leaving 4 bases between them. CDR3 length: 10 residues. CDR1 is DFQATT and CDR2 is SNEGSKA in the germline V gene (reference sequence). CDR3 coding DNA: TGCAGTGCTATTGGCAATGAGCAGTTCTTC. It specifies CSAIGNEQFF.

This chain uses TRBV14 with TRBJ2-7; 7 positions match TRBD1. After removal of 6 bases from V and 3 bases from J, the junction contained 8 bases not matched to a gene. The germline V gene encodes CDR1 SGHDN and CDR2 FVKESK. The CDR3 runs to 14 residues. The CDR3 DNA is TGTGCCAGCAGAAAGACAGGGATGAACTACGAGCAGTACTTC. Its translation is CASRKTGMNYEQYF.

The chain employs TRBV28 and TRBJ2-7; D gene ambiguous. The CDR3 spans 12 residues. Germline V CDR1 and CDR2: MDHEN, SYDVKM. V lost 8 bases and J lost 0, with 8 bases in between. The CDR3, as DNA: TGTGCCAGCTGCAGAACCTCCTACGAGCAGTACTTC. Translation gives CASCRTSYEQYF.

The chain uses TRBV19 and TRBJ2-1, with TRBD2 matching over 10 bases. V was clipped by 5 bases and J by 4 bases; unmatched bases: 8. Germline CDR1 is LNHDA and CDR2 is SQIVND (reference sequence). The CDR3 is 16 residues long. CDR3 residues: CASSARTSGTYNEQFF. DNA of the CDR3: TGTGCCAGTAGTGCTCGGACTAGCGGAACTTACAATGAGCAGTTCTTC.

The chain links TRBV5-1 to TRBJ2-7; 7 bases are shared with TRBD1. From germline, CDR1 is SGHRS and CDR2 YFSETQ. V lost 2 bases, J lost 4 bases, and 6 bases stayed unmatched. The CDR3 consists of 14 residues. DNA of the CDR3: TGCGCCAGCAGCTTAGGCCAGGGGGAATACGAGCAGTACTTC. It is translated as CASSLGQGEYEQYF.

This chain uses TRBV9 with TRBJ1-1, with D unresolved. This CDR3 spans 14 amino acids. V was clipped by 2 bases and J by 4 bases, with 12 bases between them. Germline V gene lookup returns CDR1 SGDLS and CDR2 YYNGEE. The CDR3 region has the DNA TGTGCCAGCAGCGTTGGTTCGAGGTCCACTGAAGCTTTCTTT. Protein: CASSVGSRSTEAFF.

The chain couples TRBV18 to TRBJ1-3; a weak D match, TRBD1 (5 bases). The V gene's germline CDR1 is KGHSH and CDR2 LQKENI. Trimming removed 3 bases from V and 0 bases from J, with 12 bases in between. The CDR3 covers 16 residues. CDR3 sequence reads: CASSPTVNISGNTIYF. CDR3 nucleotides: TGTGCCAGCTCACCGACAGTTAACATCTCTGGAAACACCATATATTTT.

The table lists this clone with a few counts. At the DNA level, this CDR3 is encoded by other sequences in the same sample as well. The V and J genes are TRBV28 and TRBJ2-7; D gene uncertain. This CDR3 has 13 amino acids. V lost 4 bases, J lost 0 bases, and 7 bases lay in between. Germline V lookup: CDR1 MDHEN, CDR2 SYDVKM. This CDR3 is CASSSGTSYEQYF. The CDR3 DNA reads as TGTGCCAGCAGTTCAGGAACCTCCTACGAGCAGTACTTC.

Regarding this clone: The junction and the germline gene differ at one end; a read error may be behind it. This sample includes further DNA sequences coding for the same CDR3. This chain uses TRBV6-5 with TRBJ2-7; 9 positions agree with TRBD1. The CDR3 runs to 15 residues. CDR1 and CDR2 (germline): MNHEY, SVGAGI. CDR3 bases: TGTGCCAGCAGCTACTGGGGACAGGGCTCCTACGAGCAGTACTTC. Its protein product is CASSYWGQGSYEQYF.

The rearrangement joins TRBV7-9 to TRBJ2-7; no firm D call. V was clipped by 5 bases and J by 6 bases, with 14 bases between them. Germline CDR1 SEHNR, CDR2 FQNEAQ (reference sequence). The CDR3 is 13 amino acids. CDR3 residues: CASSRPSMGEQYF. In nucleotides, the CDR3 is TGTGCCAGCAGCCGCCCCTCGATGGGCGAGCAGTACTTC. Supplemented by reference TRBV7-9 and TRBJ2-7, the full variable domain reads DTGVSQNPRHKITKRGQNVTFRCDPISEHNRLYWYRQTLGQGPEFLTYFQNEAQLEKSRLLSDRFSAERPKGSFSTLEIQRTEQGDSAMYLCASSRPSMGEQYFGPGTRLTVT.

This chain uses TRBV5-4 with TRBJ1-2; D possibly corresponds to TRBD1 (5 bases). The germline V gene has CDR1 SGHNT and CDR2 YYREEE (reference sequence). V lost 4 bases to trimming and J lost 2 bases, with 12 bases between them. The CDR3 spans 14 residues. CDR3 DNA sequence: TGTGCCAGCAGCAGGCCGACAGCCAACTATGGCTACACCTTC. Its translation is CASSRPTANYGYTF.

A remark on this clone: The same CDR3 can be traced to other DNA sequences in this sample. This chain connects TRBV2 to TRBJ1-4, with TRBD1 identical over 7 bases. V was clipped by 0 bases and J by 10 bases; unmatched bases: 2. This CDR3 is built from 13 residues. CDR1 and CDR2 from the germline V gene are SNHLY and FYNNEI. In DNA, the CDR3 is TGTGCCAGCAGTGAAGCGAGACAGGGAAAACTGTTTTTT. Protein product: CASSEARQGKLFF. Full variable domain (missing parts from reference TRBV2 and TRBJ1-4): EPEVTQTPSHQVTQMGQEVILRCVPISNHLYFYWYRQILGQKVEFLVSFYNNEISEKSEIFDDQFSVERPDGSNFTLKIRSTKLEDSAMYFCASSEARQGKLFFGSGTQLSVL.

The CDR3 sequence is CASSLVGGQGLDEQYF. The CDR3 DNA follows: TGTGCCAGCAGCTTGGTTGGGGGCCAGGGGTTGGACGAGCAGTACTTC. The chain is built from TRBV5-6 and TRBJ2-7; D is possibly TRBD1 (6 bases). This CDR3 has 16 amino acids. V dropped 0 bases and J dropped 5 bases, with 18 bases sitting between them. Germline loops: CDR1 SGHDT, CDR2 YYEEEE.

This clone appeared once. The chain is built from TRBV28 and TRBJ2-5; unclear D gene. V gave up 7 bases and J gave up 9 bases, with 12 bases separating them. Germline V lookup: CDR1 MDHEN, CDR2 SYDVKM. The CDR3 consists of 11 residues. The CDR3 DNA reads TGTGCCAGCACAAATGTTTCGGCCCAGTACTTC. Translation: CASTNVSAQYF.

The chain has TRBV4-1 and TRBJ2-2; TRBD2 matches 8 bases. The CDR3 length is 17 residues. The J segment lost 6 bases and the V segment lost 1 base, leaving 10 bases of the junction unmatched. CDR1 and CDR2 (germline): MGHRA, YSYEKL. The CDR3 spells CASSQGPTGGISGELFF. DNA of the CDR3: TGCGCCAGCAGCCAAGGTCCGACGGGAGGGATTTCCGGGGAGCTGTTTTTT.

This clone has a single count. This chain connects TRBV7-2 to TRBJ2-7; the D gene could be TRBD1 or TRBD2 (5 bases each). Per the germline V gene, CDR1 is SGHTA and CDR2 is FQGNSA. Trimming cost V 5 bases and J 3 bases, with 17 bases left between them. This CDR3 region has 15 residues. Here the CDR3 DNA reads TGTGCCAGCAGCCCTAGTACGGGGCCCTTCTACGAGCAGTACTTC. Its translation is CASSPSTGPFYEQYF.

About this clone: Other DNA sequences in this sample translate to the same CDR3. The chain carries TRBV5-1 and TRBJ2-7; D remains unclear. Germline CDR1 and CDR2: SGHRS and YFSETQ. Trimming removed 3 bases at V and 0 bases at J, with 4 bases between. The length of the CDR3 is 12 residues. The CDR3 bases are TGCGCCAGCAGCTCGAACTCCTACGAGCAGTACTTC. As protein: CASSSNSYEQYF.

V usage is TRBV6-1 and J usage is TRBJ2-1, with 9 bases fitting TRBD2. V lost 5 bases to trimming and J lost 2 bases; unmatched junction nucleotides: 1. CDR1 is MNHNS, CDR2 SASEGT, per germline. The CDR3 totals 14 residues. CDR3 in amino acids: CASSLAGTYNEQFF. The CDR3 coding sequence is TGTGCCAGCAGTCTAGCGGGGACCTACAATGAGCAGTTCTTC.

V usage is TRBV30 and J usage is TRBJ2-1, with 9 bases identical to TRBD1. This CDR3 region has 15 residues. Germline V gene data show CDR1 as GTSNPN and CDR2 as SVGIG (reference sequence). Trimming at V came to 0 bases and at J to 6 bases, leaving 6 bases not matched to a gene. For the CDR3, the DNA is TGTGCCTGGAGTGTAAGGGACAGGGTTGTCAATGAGCAGTTCTTC. Translating gives CAWSVRDRVVNEQFF. Together with reference TRBV30 and TRBJ2-1, the CDR3 gives the full variable domain: SQTIHQWPATLVQPVGSPLSLECTVEGTSNPNLYWYRQAAGRGLQLLFYSVGIGQISSEVPQNLSASRPQDRQFILSSKKLLLSDSGFYLCAWSVRDRVVNEQFFGPGTRLTVL.